A selection of T cell receptor beta chains follows, all from one sample in a study of post-analysis software for immune sequencing data. MiXCR, applied by TCRdb to the PCR reads, yields one record per CDR3 protein. The repertoire includes hundreds of thousands of distinct CDR3 sequences, around 47% of them detected once, and about 1.8% sits in the top ten. Sequenced: blood. Receptor source: a girl aged 10 to 17 with multiple sclerosis. Each CDR3 is given with its conserved first and last residue. D genes are given only for firm matches. Clone size is stated in some rows and not others, as once, few, many or a class when expanded.

-	15	TRBJ1-1	TRBV20-1	-	TGCAGTGCTCGACCGGCAGGGAATGATGACACTGAAGCTTTCTTT	CSARPAGNDDTEAFF
few	13	TRBJ2-5	TRBV29-1	TRBD2	TGCAGCATTCCCGGCGGGAGGCGGGAGACCCAGTACTTC	CSIPGGRRETQYF
-	14	TRBJ1-1	TRBV20-1	-	TGCAGTGCTAGTCAGTTTACAGGAAAGCCTGAAGCTTTCTTT	CSASQFTGKPEAFF
few	15	TRBJ2-5	TRBV7-9	TRBD1	TGTGCCAGCAGCCCTGGGGCAGGGGGCGAGAAGACCCAGTACTTC	CASSPGAGGEKTQYF
-	14	TRBJ2-4	TRBV30	TRBD2	TGTGCCTCAGTGGGAGGGGAGGCCAAAAACATTCAGTACTTC	CASVGGEAKNIQYF
few	17	TRBJ2-7	TRBV12-3/TRBV12-4	TRBD1	TGTGCCAGCAGCTCTAGTCGACAGGGCCTTCCCTCCTACGAGCAGTACTTC	CASSSSRQGLPSYEQYF
-	14	TRBJ1-2	TRBV20-1	-	TGCAGTGCTGACCTGGGGAGCCCGGACTATGGCTACACCTTC	CSADLGSPDYGYTF
few	14	TRBJ2-1	TRBV4-1	-	TGCGCCAGCAGCCAAGAGGAGGCTGTAAATGAGCAGTTCTTC	CASSQEEAVNEQFF
few	16	TRBJ2-1	TRBV20-1	-	TGCAGTGCTAGAGATCTGAGGCGGGGCTCCTACAATGAGCAGTTCTTC	CSARDLRRGSYNEQFF
-	14	TRBJ2-5	TRBV5-1	-	TGCGCCAGCAGCTGGGGGACACGCGGCGAGACCCAGTACTTC	CASSWGTRGETQYF
-	16	TRBJ2-2	TRBV27	TRBD1	TGTGCCAGCAGTTTTGGCACAGGGGTCTTATCCGGGGAGCTGTTTTTT	CASSFGTGVLSGELFF
-	15	TRBJ2-1	TRBV2	TRBD1	TGTGCCAGCAGCAGGGGGTCTAGCTCCTACAATGGGCAGTTCTTC	CASSRGSSSYNGQFF
-	17	TRBJ2-5	TRBV13	TRBD2	TGTGCCAGCAGTCCCTATGGCGGGGGGAGTTGGGGAGAGACCCAGTACTTC	CASSPYGGGSWGETQYF
-	16	TRBJ1-2	TRBV5-1	TRBD1	TGCGCCAGCAGGTACCGGGACAGCTCATTCGGCTATGGCTACACCTTC	CASRYRDSSFGYGYTF
few	13	TRBJ2-7	TRBV15	-	TGTGCCACCAGCAGACAGAGGTCCTACGAGCAGTACTTC	CATSRQRSYEQYF
few	13	TRBJ2-7	TRBV3-1	-	TGTGCCAGCAGCCAGGGGGGATTAGGCGAGCAGTACTTC	CASSQGGLGEQYF
many	15	TRBJ1-5	TRBV20-1	-	TGCAGTGCTCTCCCCGGGGCAGGGAGAAATCAGCCCCAGCATTTT	CSALPGAGRNQPQHF
-	12	TRBJ2-7	TRBV5-1	TRBD2	TGCGCCAGTCGACGGGACTACAGAAACCAGTACTTC	CASRRDYRNQYF
-	15	TRBJ2-7	TRBV7-9	TRBD1	TGTGCCAGCAGCTCGCAGGGGGCATCCTACAATGAGCAGTACTTC	CASSSQGASYNEQYF
few	14	TRBJ2-7	TRBV7-6	-	TGTGCCAGCAGCAAAGCGACGACTGCCTCCGAGCAGTACTTC	CASSKATTASEQYF
once	18	TRBJ2-3	TRBV10-3	TRBD2	TGTGCCATCAGTGAGACCTACGGGACTAGCGGGAGCACAGATACGCAGTATTTT	CAISETYGTSGSTDTQYF
-	15	TRBJ1-2	TRBV3-1	-	TGTGCCAGCAGCTTAGACTCCACCGGATCCTATGGCTACACCTTC	CASSLDSTGSYGYTF
few	13	TRBJ2-5	TRBV10-3	TRBD2	TGTGCCATCAGCTCTAGCGGGGAAGAGACCCAGTACTTC	CAISSSGEETQYF
-	14	TRBJ2-1	TRBV12-3/TRBV12-4	-	TGTGCCTGCAGTTTAGCAAGGGTAGCCGATGAGCAGTTCTTC	CACSLARVADEQFF
-	14	TRBJ2-1	TRBV29-1	-	TGCAGCGTTAGGGGTAGGTCCCAGAACAGTGAGCAGTTCTTC	CSVRGRSQNSEQFF
-	16	TRBJ2-1	TRBV5-1	TRBD1	TGCGCCAGCAGCAAAATTCAGGGGGCTAGGTTAAATGAGCAGTTCTTC	CASSKIQGARLNEQFF
-	14	TRBJ2-7	TRBV7-9	-	TGTGCCAGCAGCTTAGTCGCGGGTGACTACGAGCAGTACTTC	CASSLVAGDYEQYF
-	13	TRBJ2-7	TRBV20-1	-	TGCAGTGCTAGTCCGGGACCCTCCTACGAGCAGTACTTC	CSASPGPSYEQYF
few	13	TRBJ1-2	TRBV29-1	-	TGCAGCGTCTCGGGACTCGCCCCCCGGGGCTACACCTTC	CSVSGLAPRGYTF
few	14	TRBJ1-2	TRBV12-3/TRBV12-4	-	TGTGCCAGCAGTTTAGGGGACGCCGGCCCTGGCTACACCTTC	CASSLGDAGPGYTF
-	15	TRBJ1-2	TRBV10-3	-	TGTGCCACGTCGGAGGGAATGAGAATCAACTATGGCTACACCTTC	CATSEGMRINYGYTF
few	12	TRBJ2-7	TRBV29-1	-	TGCAGTGCTGAGGGGTCCTCCTACGAGCAGTACTTC	CSAEGSSYEQYF
-	16	TRBJ2-7	TRBV7-6	-	TGTGCCAGCAGCCCGCGGCTTCGGCAGGTCACCTACGAGCAGTACTTC	CASSPRLRQVTYEQYF
few	15	TRBJ2-3	TRBV29-1	-	TGCAGCGTTGGGCCAATGGAGGGCTCCACAGATACGCAGTATTTT	CSVGPMEGSTDTQYF
-	16	TRBJ2-1	TRBV7-8	-	TGTGCCAGCAGCTTAGTTTCTGGCGGTTCCTACAATGAGCAGTTCTTC	CASSLVSGGSYNEQFF
-	12	TRBJ2-7	TRBV5-1	-	TGCGCCAGCACCGGGCACCACAATGAGCAGTACTTC	CASTGHHNEQYF